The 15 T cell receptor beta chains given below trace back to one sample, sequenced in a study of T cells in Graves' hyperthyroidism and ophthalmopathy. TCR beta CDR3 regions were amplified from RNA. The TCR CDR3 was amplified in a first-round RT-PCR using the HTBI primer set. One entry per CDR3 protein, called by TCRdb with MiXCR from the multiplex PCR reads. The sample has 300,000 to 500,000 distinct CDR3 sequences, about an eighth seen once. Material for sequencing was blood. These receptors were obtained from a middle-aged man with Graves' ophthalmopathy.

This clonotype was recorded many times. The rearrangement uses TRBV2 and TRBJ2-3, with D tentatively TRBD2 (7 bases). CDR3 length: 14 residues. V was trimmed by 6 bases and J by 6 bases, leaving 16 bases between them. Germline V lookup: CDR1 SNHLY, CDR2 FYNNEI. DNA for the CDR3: TGTGCCAGCAGGGTCAGGGGTAGCGGGGATACGCAGTATTTT. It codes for CASRVRGSGDTQYF.

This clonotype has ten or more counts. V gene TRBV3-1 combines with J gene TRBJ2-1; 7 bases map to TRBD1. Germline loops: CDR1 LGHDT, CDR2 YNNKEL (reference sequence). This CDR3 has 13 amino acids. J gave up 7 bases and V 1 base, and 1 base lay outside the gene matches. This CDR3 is CASSQGRGNEQFF. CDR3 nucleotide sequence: TGTGCCAGCAGCCAAGGCAGGGGGAATGAGCAGTTCTTC.

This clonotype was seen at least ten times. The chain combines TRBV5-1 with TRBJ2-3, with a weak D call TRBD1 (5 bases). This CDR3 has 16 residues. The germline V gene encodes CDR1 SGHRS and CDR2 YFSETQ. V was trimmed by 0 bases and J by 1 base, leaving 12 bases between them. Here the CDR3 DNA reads TGCGCCAGCAGCTTGGGGGTGCAGGGTGGCACAGATACGCAGTATTTT. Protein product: CASSLGVQGGTDTQYF.

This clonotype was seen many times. In DNA, the CDR3 is TGCAGTGCTAGAGCGGTAACTGAAGCTTTCTTT. The encoded protein is CSARAVTEAFF. The V call is TRBV20-1, the J call TRBJ1-1; D gene uncertain. There are 11 residues in the CDR3. V gave up 1 base and J gave up 5 bases, with 5 bases separating them. CDR1 DFQATT and CDR2 SNEGSKA come from the germline V gene (reference sequence).

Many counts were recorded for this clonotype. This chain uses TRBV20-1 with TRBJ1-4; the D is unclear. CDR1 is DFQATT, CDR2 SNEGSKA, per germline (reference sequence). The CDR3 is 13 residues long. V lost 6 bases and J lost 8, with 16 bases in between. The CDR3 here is CSARTRMGEKLFF. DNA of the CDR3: TGCAGTGCAAGAACTAGAATGGGGGAAAAACTGTTTTTT.

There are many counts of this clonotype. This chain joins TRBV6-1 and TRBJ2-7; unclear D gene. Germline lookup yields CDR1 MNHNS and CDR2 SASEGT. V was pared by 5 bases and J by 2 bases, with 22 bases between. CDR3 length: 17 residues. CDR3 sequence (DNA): TGTGCCAGCAGTAAACCTTGGACCGGGTCCAAGCCCTACGAGCAGTACTTC. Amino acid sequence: CASSKPWTGSKPYEQYF.

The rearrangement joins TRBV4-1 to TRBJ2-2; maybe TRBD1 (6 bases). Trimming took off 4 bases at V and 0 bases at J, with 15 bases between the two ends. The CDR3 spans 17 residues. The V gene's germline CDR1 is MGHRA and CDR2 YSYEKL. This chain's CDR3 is CASSPITGTPNTGELFF. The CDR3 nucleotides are TGCGCCAGCAGCCCCATTACGGGGACACCGAACACCGGGGAGCTGTTTTTT.

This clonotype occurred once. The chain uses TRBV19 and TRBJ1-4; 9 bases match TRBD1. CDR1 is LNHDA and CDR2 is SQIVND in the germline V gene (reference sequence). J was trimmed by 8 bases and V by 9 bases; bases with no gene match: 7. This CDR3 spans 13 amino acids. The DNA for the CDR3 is TGTGCCAGCAGAGACAGGGGGGAAGAAAAACTGTTTTTT. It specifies CASRDRGEEKLFF.

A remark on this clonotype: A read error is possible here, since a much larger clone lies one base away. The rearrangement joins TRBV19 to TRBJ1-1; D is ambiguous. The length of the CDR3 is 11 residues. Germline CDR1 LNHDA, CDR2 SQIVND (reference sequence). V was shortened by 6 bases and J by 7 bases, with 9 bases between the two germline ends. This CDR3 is CASRAVYEAFF. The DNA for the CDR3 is TGTGCCAGTAGAGCGGTTTATGAAGCTTTCTTT.

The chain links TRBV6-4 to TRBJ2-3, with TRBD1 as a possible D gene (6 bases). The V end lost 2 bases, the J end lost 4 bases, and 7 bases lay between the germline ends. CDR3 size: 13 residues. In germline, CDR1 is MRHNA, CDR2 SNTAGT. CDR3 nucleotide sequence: TGTGCCAGCAGTGACAGGGGGTCAGATACGCAGTATTTT. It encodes CASSDRGSDTQYF.

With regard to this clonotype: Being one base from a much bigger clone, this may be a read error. This CDR3 is CASSERTPGTRGYTF. The CDR3 nucleotides are TGTGCCAGCAGTGAAAGGACACCGGGAACCCGAGGCTACACCTTC. The chain is built from TRBV9 and TRBJ1-2; D is possibly TRBD1 (5 bases). The V end was cut by 5 bases, the J end by 8 bases, with 22 bases between. The germline V gene has CDR1 SGDLS and CDR2 YYNGEE. The CDR3 is 15 amino acids.

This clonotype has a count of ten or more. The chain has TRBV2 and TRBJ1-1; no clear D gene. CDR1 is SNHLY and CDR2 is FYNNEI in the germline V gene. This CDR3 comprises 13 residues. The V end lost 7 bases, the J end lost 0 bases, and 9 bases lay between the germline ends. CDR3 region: CASNAALNTEAFF. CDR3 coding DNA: TGTGCCAGCAATGCAGCTCTGAACACTGAAGCTTTCTTT.

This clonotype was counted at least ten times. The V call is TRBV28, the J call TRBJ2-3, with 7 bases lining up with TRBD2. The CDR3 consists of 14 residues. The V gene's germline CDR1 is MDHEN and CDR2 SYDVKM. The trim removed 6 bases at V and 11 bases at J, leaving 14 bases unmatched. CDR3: CASSQDLTSDGQYF. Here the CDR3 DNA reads TGTGCCAGCAGCCAAGACCTTACTAGCGACGGGCAGTATTTT.

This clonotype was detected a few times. This CDR3 reads CSQGQEYNEQFF. The CDR3 DNA sequence: TGCAGTCAGGGACAGGAGTACAATGAGCAGTTCTTC. J is TRBJ2-1 and V is TRBV20-1, with TRBD1 matching 8 bases. CDR3 length equals 12 residues. Germline V gives CDR1 DFQATT, CDR2 SNEGSKA (reference sequence). V was pared by 8 bases and J by 4 bases, with 4 bases of the junction left unmatched.

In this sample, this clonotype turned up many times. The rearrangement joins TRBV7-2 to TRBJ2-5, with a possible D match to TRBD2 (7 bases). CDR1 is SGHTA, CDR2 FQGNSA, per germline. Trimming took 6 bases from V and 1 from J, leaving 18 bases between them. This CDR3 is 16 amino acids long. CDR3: CASSALGGGPQETQYF. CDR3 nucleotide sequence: TGTGCCAGCAGTGCCCTAGGGGGAGGGCCCCAAGAGACCCAGTACTTC.